This T cell receptor (beta chain) was sequenced in a study of human T cells and chemical hapten exposure. Study-wide points: No shift was seen in TCRs above 1 in 1000 frequency with DPC sensitization.

Time point defined: patch test 3, about 24 weeks after DPC sensitization. This sample's treatment: therapeutic diphenylcyclopropenone sensitization with weekly scalp DPC. Blood was collected ahead of every patch test applied. CDR3 length equals 15 residues. J lost 0 bases, V lost 1 base, and 1 base had no gene match. CDR1 SGHRS and CDR2 YFSETQ come from the germline V gene. This clonotype was detected only a few times. What it binds is not known. TCRdb re-derived calls from the RACE reads in MiXCR, one entry per CDR3 protein. The sample yields 150,000 to 200,000 distinct CDR3 sequences, about a quarter seen once.

The TCR comes from a woman between 18 and 29 years old with alopecia areata. Some clones in this sample may be carry-over from other donors' samples. The input for sequencing was whole blood, taken in connection with sensitization to the hapten diphenylcyclopropenone (DPC). V gene TRBV5-1 combines with J gene TRBJ1-5, with 7 bases aligning to TRBD1. CDR3 in DNA: TGCGCCAGCAGCTTGACAGGGGTTAGCAATCAGCCCCAGCATTTT. Its translation is CASSLTGVSNQPQHF.